This T cell receptor (beta chain) emerged from a study of blood T cell repertoires in COVID-19. Whole-study context: The study drew acute and convalescent COVID-19 samples from the United States, Italy and Spain. PBMCs, B-cell-depleted T cells, or T cells were the source of the cDNA or gDNA that made up the material.

After removal of 6 bases from V and 1 base from J, the junction contained 5 bases not matched to a gene. CDR1 is SQVTM and CDR2 is ANQGSEA in the germline V gene. This CDR3 has 13 amino acids. Profiling relied on immunoSEQ multiplex PCR, and the TCRdb table lists in-frame clones only, not all of them. Of 110,000 or so clones in the sample, about 88% are singletons; the top ten hold 7.5% to 9.5%. J is TRBJ2-7 and V is TRBV29-1, with 8 bases lining up with TRBD1. What was sequenced was peripheral blood. The TCR sequence derives from a woman aged 70 to 79 who had recovered from COVID-19. CDR3 nucleotides: TGCAGCGTCCGGGACAGGAGGTCCTACGAGCAGTACTTC. This gives the protein CSVRDRRSYEQYF.